This T cell receptor (beta chain) is from a study of patients and donors after allogeneic stem cell transplantation. TCRdb ran MiXCR on the RT-PCR reads and lists one entry per CDR3 protein. The table has 95,000 to 120,000 distinct CDR3 sequences, about a third seen once. With 4 bases removed from V and 4 bases from J, the gap between germline ends came to 15 bases. The CDR3 contains 15 residues. Germline CDR1 reads SGHTA; CDR2 reads FQGNSA. This rearrangement joins TRBV7-2 to TRBJ2-3; D assignment may be TRBD1 or TRBD2 (6 bases each). Sequencing was performed on blood, either unsorted or a sorted T cell fraction (not recorded which). The receptor's source is a human donor who was either an allogeneic HSCT recipient or a stem cell or donor lymphocyte infusion donor (not recorded which). It is not recorded whose cells these are; they may come from a transplant donor. The DNA of the CDR3 is TGTGCCAGCAGCTCCGGGGGACCAGGGGCAGATACGCAGTATTTT. Its translation: CASSSGGPGADTQYF.